The 32 T cell receptor beta chains in this list originate from one sample, sequenced in a study of cytomegalovirus exposure and HLA in healthy donors. Primers included in the PCR were 60 Vbeta and 13 Jbeta primers. Only in-frame clones appear in the TCRdb table, and some are missing; sequencing was by immunoSEQ multiplex PCR. The repertoire holds roughly 130,000 clones, with 80% as singletons. The sequenced material came from PBMCs. The receptors here all came from a middle-aged man in good health and CMV-seronegative.

The chain combines TRBV2 with TRBJ2-1; 13 bases are a match to TRBD2. There are 15 residues in the CDR3. J lost 6 bases, V lost 6 bases, and 5 bases had no gene match. From germline, CDR1 is SNHLY and CDR2 FYNNEI. The CDR3 nucleotides are TGTGCCAGCAGCCCGACTAGCGGGAGGTCCAATGAGCAGTTCTTC. Translation gives CASSPTSGRSNEQFF. The whole variable domain, remainder taken from reference TRBV2 and TRBJ2-1, is EPEVTQTPSHQVTQMGQEVILRCVPISNHLYFYWYRQILGQKVEFLVSFYNNEISEKSEIFDDQFSVERPDGSNFTLKIRSTKLEDSAMYFCASSPTSGRSNEQFFGPGTRLTVL.

This clone was seen only once. The chain links TRBV5-4 to TRBJ1-2; 7 bases are a match to TRBD1. The CDR3 extends over 14 amino acids. Trimming at V came to 2 bases and at J to 2 bases, leaving 3 bases not matched to a gene. Per the germline V gene, CDR1 is SGHNT and CDR2 is YYREEE (reference sequence). The CDR3 region has the DNA TGTGCCAGCAGCTTAGGGGGCACCAACTATGGCTACACCTTC. Translating it yields CASSLGGTNYGYTF.

This clone showed up just a few times. The chain links TRBV6-1 to TRBJ2-5, with TRBD1 matching over 10 bases. The CDR3 runs 16 residues. The V gene's germline CDR1 is MNHNS and CDR2 SASEGT. The ends lost 4 bases at V and 2 bases at J; junction bases unmatched: 7. The CDR3 protein is CASSVGGQGLQETQYF. In DNA form, the CDR3 reads TGTGCCAGCAGTGTAGGGGGACAGGGGTTACAAGAGACCCAGTACTTC.

The CDR3 sequence: CASCTATSGGLSPSYEQYF. The CDR3 DNA sequence: TGCGCCAGCTGTACCGCGACTAGCGGGGGGCTCTCTCCCTCCTACGAGCAGTACTTC. The chain links TRBV5-1 to TRBJ2-7, with TRBD2 identical over 13 bases. The V gene's germline CDR1 is SGHRS and CDR2 YFSETQ. V dropped 7 bases and J dropped 0; count of bases not matched to a gene: 16. There are 19 residues in the CDR3.

V and J are TRBV5-4 and TRBJ1-1, with D possibly being TRBD1 (5 bases). Germline CDR1 is SGHNT and CDR2 is YYREEE (reference sequence). Trimming removed 2 bases from V and 2 bases from J, with 10 bases in between. The CDR3 is 14 amino acids. The CDR3 nucleotides are TGTGCCAGCAGCTTCAAGGGGCGCAACACTGAAGCTTTCTTT. This sequence encodes CASSFKGRNTEAFF.

The rearrangement links TRBV6-1 to TRBJ2-7; 9 bases line up with TRBD1. J lost 4 bases, V lost 4 bases, and 8 bases had no gene match. The CDR3 runs 15 residues. Germline V CDR1 and CDR2: MNHNS, SASEGT. DNA for the CDR3: TGTGCCAGCAGTGGAGTTGACAGGGGGGAATACGAGCAGTACTTC. Protein product: CASSGVDRGEYEQYF.

The chain links TRBV2 to TRBJ2-5; 15 nucleotides agree with TRBD2. CDR1 is SNHLY and CDR2 is FYNNEI in the germline V gene. CDR3 length: 15 residues. The V and J ends lost 0 bases and 12 bases, in that order; junction bases with no gene match: 5. The chain's CDR3 is CASSEARTSGGAKYF. For the CDR3, the DNA is TGTGCCAGCAGTGAAGCCCGGACTAGCGGGGGGGCCAAGTACTTC.

The chain carries TRBV7-2 and TRBJ1-5; no firm D call. V was cut by 1 base and J by 7 bases, with 8 bases left in between. CDR1 and CDR2 (germline): SGHTA, FQGNSA. This CDR3 region has 13 residues. CDR3 sequence: CASSLDPGQPQHF. CDR3 DNA sequence: TGTGCCAGCAGCTTAGATCCAGGCCAGCCCCAGCATTTT.

This chain links TRBV30 with TRBJ2-1; 9 bases are a match to TRBD2. The CDR3 spans 15 residues. The V and J ends lost 2 bases and 1 base, in that order; junction bases with no gene match: 3. Germline V CDR1 and CDR2: GTSNPN, SVGIG (reference sequence). CDR3: CAWSTGLASYNEQFF. CDR3 sequence (DNA): TGTGCCTGGAGTACCGGACTAGCGTCCTACAATGAGCAGTTCTTC.

This rearrangement joins TRBV29-1 to TRBJ2-1; the D gene is possibly TRBD1 (5 bases). Germline values: CDR1 SQVTM, CDR2 ANQGSEA. This CDR3 spans 13 amino acids. The germline V and J ends were trimmed by 0 bases and 10 bases, with 13 bases remaining between them. The CDR3 nucleotides are TGCAGCGTTGAAGAGGGAACAGGACGGGAGCAGTTCTTC. It is translated as CSVEEGTGREQFF.

The chain uses TRBV5-1 and TRBJ2-1; 7 nucleotides line up with TRBD1. This CDR3 region has 15 residues. The junction had 5 bases not matched to a gene; V was cut back by 3 bases and J by 2 bases. Per the germline V gene, CDR1 is SGHRS and CDR2 is YFSETQ. The CDR3 region is CASSSTGPPYNEQFF. The CDR3 DNA reads as TGCGCCAGCAGCTCGACAGGGCCCCCCTACAATGAGCAGTTCTTC. The whole variable domain, filled in from reference TRBV5-1 and TRBJ2-1, reads KAGVTQTPRYLIKTRGQQVTLSCSPISGHRSVSWYQQTPGQGLQFLFEYFSETQRNKGNFPGRFSGRQFSNSRSEMNVSTLELGDSALYLCASSSTGPPYNEQFFGPGTRLTVL.

On this clone: A junction end diverges from the germline sequence, so it may reflect a read error. This CDR3 is also generated by other DNA sequences in the sample. This chain joins TRBV10-1 and TRBJ2-3, with D possibly TRBD2 on 5 matching bases. Germline CDR1 WNHNN, CDR2 SYGVQD (reference sequence). This CDR3 comprises 16 residues. CDR3 residues: CASRESRSGGTDTQYF. The CDR3 DNA follows: TGCGCTAGCAGAGAATCTAGATCCGGGGGCACAGATACGCAGTATTTT.

Of note for this clone: This is likely a read error, given that the CDR3 carries no conserved phenylalanine or tryptophan at its end. The rearrangement links TRBV30 to TRBJ1-4, with a possible D match to TRBD1 (6 bases). Germline V gives CDR1 GTSNPN, CDR2 SVGIG (reference sequence). Trimming left V 5 bases short and J 0 bases short, with 10 bases between. There are 14 residues in the CDR3. The CDR3 DNA reads as TGTGCCTGGCAGGGGCCTGCAACTAATGAAAAACTGTTTGTT. Its translation: CAWQGPATNEKLFV.

Turning to this clone: The conserved phenylalanine or tryptophan normally closing the CDR3 is absent here, so this likely arose from a read error. The V gene is TRBV5-1, the J gene TRBJ2-3; 10 positions match TRBD2. The CDR3 spans 17 residues. Germline V gene data show CDR1 as SGHRS and CDR2 as YFSETQ. J lost 6 bases, V lost 4 bases, and 14 bases had no gene match. The CDR3 spells CASSPESAGGFGDTQYV. CDR3 nucleotides: TGCGCCAGCAGCCCGGAATCAGCGGGAGGGTTTGGCGATACGCAGTATGTT.

V usage is TRBV28 and J usage is TRBJ1-1, with D possibly matching TRBD1 (5 bases). Per germline, CDR1 MDHEN and CDR2 SYDVKM. The CDR3 is 16 amino acids. The V gene lost 10 bases and the J gene lost 3 bases, with 24 bases spanning the gap. DNA for the CDR3: TGTGCCACCCTTGGGGGGGTGGTAAATTGGGACACTGAAGCTTTCTTT. Translation gives CATLGGVVNWDTEAFF.

This rearrangement joins TRBV7-9 to TRBJ2-5; 7 bases align to TRBD2. Germline values: CDR1 SEHNR, CDR2 FQNEAQ (reference sequence). The CDR3 is made up of 16 amino acids. J gave up 0 bases and V 5 bases, and 9 bases lay outside the gene matches. The chain's CDR3 is CASSPLRLADQETQYF. The CDR3 DNA reads TGTGCCAGCAGCCCCCTACGGCTAGCGGACCAAGAGACCCAGTACTTC.

This chain uses TRBV19 with TRBJ1-1, with TRBD1 identical over 8 bases. After removal of 4 bases from V and 4 bases from J, the junction contained 8 bases not matched to a gene. Germline V gives CDR1 LNHDA, CDR2 SQIVND (reference sequence). This CDR3 region has 15 residues. In nucleotides, the CDR3 is TGTGCCAGTAGTAGGCCGAAGACAGGGGTCACTGAAGCTTTCTTT. Translated: CASSRPKTGVTEAFF.

J is TRBJ2-3 and V is TRBV10-3, with 10 nucleotides matching TRBD2. The V and J ends lost 3 bases and 5 bases, in that order; junction bases with no gene match: 2. Germline CDR1 is ENHRY and CDR2 is SYGVKD. The CDR3 covers 14 residues. In DNA form, the CDR3 reads TGTGCCATCAGTGATAGCGGGGGGAAAGATACGCAGTATTTT. It codes for CAISDSGGKDTQYF.

This clone was found a few times. The chain recombines TRBV19 with TRBJ1-4; D is undetermined. In germline, CDR1 is LNHDA, CDR2 SQIVND (reference sequence). The CDR3 covers 11 residues. V was cut by 5 bases and J by 13 bases, with 11 bases left in between. The CDR3 reads CASSPRDRLFF. CDR3 bases: TGTGCCAGTAGTCCCCGGGATCGACTGTTTTTT.

This clone has a handful of counts. V is TRBV2 and J is TRBJ2-2, with D unresolved. V was cut by 5 bases and J by 2 bases, with 6 bases left in between. The CDR3 contains 13 residues. The germline CDR1 and CDR2 sequences are SNHLY and FYNNEI. The CDR3: CASSTGNTGELFF. The CDR3 nucleotides are TGTGCCAGCAGTACCGGTAACACCGGGGAGCTGTTTTTT.

The chain has TRBV6-5 and TRBJ1-5; D is undetermined. CDR1 and CDR2 (germline): MNHEY, SVGAGI. CDR3 size: 13 residues. The V and J ends lost 8 bases and 0 bases respectively, with 8 bases between them. The CDR3 bases are TGTGCCAGCGGGCAGGATAGCAATCAGCCCCAGCATTTT. This sequence encodes CASGQDSNQPQHF.

The chain recombines TRBV5-6 with TRBJ2-7; 8 positions match TRBD1. CDR1 SGHDT and CDR2 YYEEEE come from the germline V gene. V lost 5 bases, J lost 2 bases, and 6 bases stayed unmatched. This CDR3 has 14 residues. The CDR3 nucleotides are TGTGCCAGCAGTCCCGACAGGGGCACCTACGAGCAGTACTTC. It encodes CASSPDRGTYEQYF.

The chain uses TRBV7-6 and TRBJ2-7, with D possibly matching TRBD1 (8 bases). Trimming stripped 5 bases from V and 2 bases from J, with 13 bases between. Germline CDR1 reads SGHVS; CDR2 reads FNYEAQ. The CDR3 length is 14 residues. CDR3 residues: CASSSGTGPYEQYF. The CDR3 DNA reads as TGTGCCAGCAGCAGCGGGACAGGCCCCTACGAGCAGTACTTC.

The chain carries TRBV7-2 and TRBJ2-4, with TRBD2 matching 9 bases. After removal of 1 base from V and 7 bases from J, the junction contained 5 bases not matched to a gene. This CDR3 region has 15 residues. In germline, CDR1 is SGHTA, CDR2 FQGNSA. CDR3 nucleotides: TGTGCCAGCAGCTTAGGTGCGGGGGGGCCCAACATTCAGTACTTC. Translating it yields CASSLGAGGPNIQYF.

The rearrangement links TRBV25-1 to TRBJ1-1; possible D gene TRBD1, 5 bases. From germline, CDR1 is MGHDK and CDR2 SYGVNS. Deletions cut 1 base from V and 8 bases from J, with 11 bases between. This CDR3 has 13 amino acids. Written as DNA, the CDR3 is TGTGCCAGCAGTGAATCTTTGGCAGGGGAAGCTTTCTTT. It specifies CASSESLAGEAFF.

The rearrangement links TRBV2 to TRBJ2-6, with TRBD1 matching 7 bases. Germline lookup yields CDR1 SNHLY and CDR2 FYNNEI. The CDR3 is 16 amino acids. The junction had 6 bases not matched to a gene; V was cut back by 7 bases and J by 0 bases. Here the CDR3 reads CASTATGPSGANVLTF. CDR3 DNA sequence: TGTGCCAGCACCGCGACAGGGCCCTCTGGGGCCAACGTCCTGACTTTC.

The chain recombines TRBV30 with TRBJ2-5, with D perhaps TRBD2 (5 bases). CDR1 and CDR2 (germline): GTSNPN, SVGIG (reference sequence). Trimming left V 2 bases short and J 2 bases short, with 9 bases between. CDR3 length: 13 residues. This CDR3 reads CAWSWTAQETQYF. In DNA, the CDR3 is TGTGCCTGGAGTTGGACTGCACAAGAGACCCAGTACTTC.

This sequence joins TRBV10-2 and TRBJ2-1, with 7 bases aligning to TRBD2. V lost 10 bases, J lost 9 bases, and 12 bases stayed unmatched. This CDR3 region has 13 residues. Germline CDR1 is WSHSY and CDR2 is SAAADI. CDR3 sequence reads: CATGGSVYVEQFF. In DNA form, the CDR3 reads TGCGCCACCGGCGGGAGTGTTTACGTTGAGCAGTTCTTC.

The chain employs TRBV30 and TRBJ1-6, with D tentatively TRBD1 (5 bases). CDR3 length: 15 amino acids. Germline assignment: CDR1 GTSNPN and CDR2 SVGIG (reference sequence). Deletions cut 2 bases from V and 7 bases from J, with 15 bases between. Here the CDR3 reads CAWSPRRGWNSPLHF. CDR3 coding DNA: TGTGCCTGGAGTCCCCGGAGGGGTTGGAATTCACCCCTCCACTTT.

V and J are TRBV7-8 and TRBJ2-2, with D possibly matching TRBD2 (6 bases). The germline V and J ends were trimmed by 6 bases and 7 bases, with 15 bases remaining between them. CDR1 and CDR2 from the germline V gene are SGHVS and FQNEAQ. This CDR3 has 14 amino acids. Here the CDR3 DNA reads TGTGCCAGCAGTGGACTAACCACCAGCGGGGAGCTGTTTTTT. This codes for CASSGLTTSGELFF. Looking up the rest from reference TRBV7-8 and TRBJ2-2 gives the full variable domain: GAGVSQSPRYKVAKRGQDVALRCDPISGHVSLFWYQQALGQGPEFLTYFQNEAQLDKSGLPSDRFFAERPEGSVSTLKIQRTQQEDSAVYLCASSGLTTSGELFFGEGSRLTVL.

Concerning this clone: Because the CDR3 is missing its conserved closing phenylalanine or tryptophan, this is likely a read error. For the CDR3, the DNA is TGTGCCAGCCAAGATCCCGGAGGTGAAAAACTGTTTGTT. Translation gives CASQDPGGEKLFV. This sequence joins TRBV6-1 and TRBJ1-4; D is unresolved. The CDR3 is 13 amino acids. V lost 8 bases and J 7 bases, leaving 14 bases between the germline ends. Germline CDR1 reads MNHNS; CDR2 reads SASEGT.

This clone has more than one count but fewer than ten. This chain connects TRBV19 to TRBJ1-2; 8 nucleotides match TRBD1. Germline lookup yields CDR1 LNHDA and CDR2 SQIVND (reference sequence). The CDR3 runs 14 residues. Trimming took 3 bases from V and 5 from J; bases not matched to a gene: 5. The CDR3 spells CASSIGTGVYGYTF. DNA for the CDR3: TGTGCCAGTAGTATTGGGACAGGAGTTTATGGCTACACCTTC.